Shown below are 32 T cell receptor beta chains from a single sample sequenced in a study of blood T cell repertoires in COVID-19. Assay used: immunoSEQ multiplex PCR; TCRdb lists only in-frame clones, some missing. Among more than 110,000 clones, over 65% were seen once, and the ten largest hold around 5.5%. Material: PBMCs or T cells enriched from blood (not recorded which). These receptor sequences come from a woman in her forties or fifties who had recovered from COVID-19.

The chain links TRBV3-1 (or the pseudogene TRBV3-2) to TRBJ2-3; no clear D gene. Trimming cost V 1 base and J 0 bases, with 8 bases left between them. The V gene's germline CDR1 is LGHDT and CDR2 YNNKEL (reference sequence). The CDR3 covers 15 residues. This CDR3 is CASSQAESSTDTQYF. The CDR3 region has the DNA TGTGCCAGCAGCCAAGCAGAATCAAGCACAGATACGCAGTATTTT.

V gene TRBV24-1 combines with J gene TRBJ1-1; tentatively, D is TRBD1 (6 bases). CDR1 KGHDR and CDR2 SFDVKD come from the germline V gene. This CDR3 comprises 15 residues. V gave up 6 bases and J gave up 3 bases, with 16 bases separating them. The CDR3 nucleotides read TGTGCCACCAGTCCCCCCACAGGGATGTACACTGAAGCTTTCTTT. It translates to CATSPPTGMYTEAFF.

J is TRBJ2-7 and V is TRBV28; tentatively, D is TRBD1 (6 bases). Looked up from germline, CDR1 is MDHEN and CDR2 is SYDVKM. V was trimmed by 5 bases and J by 0 bases, leaving 17 bases between them. CDR3 size: 16 residues. Here the CDR3 reads CASSPSPRTASYEQYF. CDR3 nucleotide sequence: TGTGCCAGCAGTCCCTCACCCCGGACAGCCTCCTACGAGCAGTACTTC.

This chain uses TRBV30 with TRBJ2-5, with a tentative D call TRBD1 (6 bases). Germline-derived CDR1 and CDR2 are GTSNPN and SVGIG (reference sequence). The CDR3 extends over 15 amino acids. The V gene lost 1 base and the J gene lost 5 bases, with 17 bases spanning the gap. This chain's CDR3 is CAWSEGTRGPETQYF. The CDR3 nucleotides are TGTGCCTGGAGTGAGGGGACCAGGGGTCCGGAGACCCAGTACTTC.

This chain connects TRBV9 to TRBJ2-1; 8 nucleotides line up with TRBD1. Germline V gene data show CDR1 as SGDLS and CDR2 as YYNGEE. The trim removed 4 bases at V and 0 bases at J, leaving 6 bases unmatched. The CDR3 length is 16 residues. CDR3 protein: CASSPRGQVSYNEQFF. CDR3 sequence (DNA): TGTGCCAGCAGCCCCAGGGGGCAAGTCTCCTACAATGAGCAGTTCTTC.

The chain carries TRBV29-1 and TRBJ1-1, with TRBD1 matching 7 bases. V dropped 4 bases and J dropped 11; count of bases not matched to a gene: 10. This CDR3 comprises 12 residues. The germline CDR1 and CDR2 sequences are SQVTM and ANQGSEA. CDR3 sequence (DNA): TGCAGCGTTGCCGAGGGACAGTATAGGGCTTTCTTT. Residues: CSVAEGQYRAFF.

V and J are TRBV19 and TRBJ2-5; weak D call: TRBD2 (5 bases). Between the trimmed V and J ends, which lost 7 bases and 7 bases, there was a span of 19 bases. The germline gives CDR1 LNHDA, CDR2 SQIVND (reference sequence). The CDR3 runs 14 residues. Written as DNA, the CDR3 is TGTGCCAGTACCCGGGATCCCAGCGAGGGGACCCAGTACTTC. Protein product: CASTRDPSEGTQYF.

CDR3 protein: CASSPTGVDYGYTF. The CDR3 region has the DNA TGCGCCAGCAGCCCGACAGGGGTGGACTATGGCTACACCTTC. The chain has TRBV5-1 and TRBJ1-2, with 8 bases aligning to TRBD1. V lost 4 bases, J lost 3 bases, and 5 bases stayed unmatched. The length of the CDR3 is 14 residues. Per germline, CDR1 SGHRS and CDR2 YFSETQ.

V and J are TRBV6-5 and TRBJ2-2; D possibly corresponds to TRBD2 (5 bases). The CDR3 loop spans 13 amino acids. V shed 1 base and J shed 6 bases, with 6 bases lying between them. Germline V CDR1 and CDR2: MNHEY, SVGAGI. CDR3 sequence reads: CASSYYGAGELFF. The CDR3 DNA reads as TGTGCCAGCAGTTACTACGGGGCCGGGGAGCTGTTTTTT.

J is TRBJ1-3 and V is TRBV28; D is perhaps TRBD1 (5 bases). Germline-derived CDR1 and CDR2 are MDHEN and SYDVKM. This CDR3 spans 17 amino acids. The V end lost 5 bases, the J end lost 3 bases, and 20 bases lay between the germline ends. CDR3 nucleotides: TGTGCCAGCAGTCCAATCGCTGCAGGACACCGTGGAAACACCATATATTTT. It is translated as CASSPIAAGHRGNTIYF.

The V gene is TRBV5-1, the J gene TRBJ1-1, with D hard to call. Per germline, CDR1 SGHRS and CDR2 YFSETQ. Between the trimmed V and J ends, which lost 3 bases and 0 bases, there was a span of 12 bases. This CDR3 comprises 15 residues. CDR3 protein: CASSSGNILNTEAFF. The CDR3 bases are TGCGCCAGCAGCTCGGGAAACATCCTGAACACTGAAGCTTTCTTT.

The CDR3 loop is CASSFGSFVTGKRTEAFF. CDR3 sequence (DNA): TGCGCCAGCAGCTTTGGGTCCTTTGTTACAGGGAAGAGGACTGAAGCTTTCTTT. The genes are TRBV5-1 and TRBJ1-1, with D tentatively TRBD1 (6 bases). Trimming removed 2 bases at V and 5 bases at J, with 25 bases between. This CDR3 spans 18 amino acids. Germline CDR1 SGHRS, CDR2 YFSETQ.

The rearrangement uses TRBV3-1 (or the pseudogene TRBV3-2) and TRBJ2-7; D is unclear. Germline V gives CDR1 LGHDT, CDR2 YNNKEL (reference sequence). The CDR3 extends over 13 amino acids. V gave up 1 base and J gave up 2 bases, with 6 bases separating them. The CDR3 protein is CASSQAGAYEQYV. The CDR3 DNA follows: TGTGCCAGCAGCCAAGCCGGAGCCTACGAGCAGTACGTC.

The chain recombines TRBV7-2 with TRBJ1-5, with D possibly being TRBD1 (6 bases). V lost 2 bases, J lost 2 bases, and 7 bases lay in between. CDR3 length: 14 amino acids. The germline gives CDR1 SGHTA, CDR2 FQGNSA. In DNA form, the CDR3 reads TGTGCCAGCAGCTTATCAGGGGGCAATCAGCCCCAGCATTTT. Translated, it gives CASSLSGGNQPQHF.

This chain connects TRBV27 to TRBJ1-2; D is perhaps TRBD1 (6 bases). The CDR3 runs 16 residues. The ends were cut back, 3 bases at V and 6 bases at J, with 20 bases in the middle. Germline assignment: CDR1 MNHEY and CDR2 SMNVEV (reference sequence). This CDR3 reads CASSFLDRYMANGYTF. CDR3 bases: TGTGCCAGCAGTTTTCTGGACAGATATATGGCAAATGGCTACACCTTC.

J is TRBJ1-1 and V is TRBV14; D may be TRBD1 (5 bases). Looked up from germline, CDR1 is SGHDN and CDR2 is FVKESK. V lost 1 base and J lost 5, with 8 bases in between. CDR3 length: 13 amino acids. CDR3 amino acids: CASSQVGGTEAFF. CDR3 coding DNA: TGTGCCAGCAGCCAAGTGGGGGGGACTGAAGCTTTCTTT.

The chain couples TRBV19 to TRBJ1-5; 8 nucleotides match TRBD1. Germline V gene sequence: CDR1 LNHDA, CDR2 SQIVND (reference sequence). The V and J ends lost 6 bases and 4 bases, in that order; junction bases with no gene match: 8. The CDR3 is 15 residues long. The CDR3 nucleotides are TGTGCCAGTAGCAGGACAGGGAATAATAATCAGCCCCAGCATTTT. Protein: CASSRTGNNNQPQHF.

The chain uses TRBV24-1 and TRBJ2-6; D uncertain. Germline CDR1 KGHDR, CDR2 SFDVKD. This CDR3 is built from 16 residues. The V and J ends lost 1 base and 0 bases respectively, with 6 bases between them. The CDR3 reads CATSDFRASGANVLTF. In DNA form, the CDR3 reads TGTGCCACCAGTGATTTCCGAGCCTCTGGGGCCAACGTCCTGACTTTC.

The genes are TRBV2 and TRBJ2-1; possible D gene TRBD1, 5 bases. CDR1 is SNHLY and CDR2 is FYNNEI in the germline V gene. The CDR3 consists of 15 residues. V lost 3 bases and J 0 bases, leaving 9 bases between the germline ends. CDR3 loop: CASSDQGSSYNEQFF. For the CDR3, the DNA is TGTGCCAGCAGTGACCAGGGTAGCTCCTACAATGAGCAGTTCTTC.

The CDR3 sequence is CASSLEGGRSQPQHF. The CDR3 DNA is TGTGCCAGCAGCTTAGAGGGCGGGAGGTCCCAGCCCCAGCATTTT. The chain recombines TRBV11-2 with TRBJ1-5; D not resolved. CDR1 and CDR2 (germline): SGHAT, FQNNGV. This CDR3 contains 15 residues. Trimming left V 0 bases short and J 7 bases short, with 13 bases between.

The V gene is TRBV15, the J gene TRBJ2-1; 7 bases are shared with TRBD1. The CDR3 contains 14 residues. In germline, CDR1 is LNHNV, CDR2 YYDKDF (reference sequence). The junction had 3 bases not matched to a gene; V was cut back by 1 base and J by 6 bases. CDR3 residues: CATSRGQGANEQFF. The CDR3 DNA follows: TGTGCCACCAGCAGAGGACAGGGCGCCAATGAGCAGTTCTTC.

This clone was counted a single time. V gene TRBV19 combines with J gene TRBJ2-1; no clear D gene. The CDR3 is made up of 15 amino acids. Germline loops: CDR1 LNHDA, CDR2 SQIVND (reference sequence). The V end lost 6 bases, the J end lost 0 bases, and 12 bases lay between the germline ends. The CDR3 loop is CASSTRSSSYNEQFF. The CDR3 DNA is TGTGCCAGTAGCACCCGATCGAGCTCCTACAATGAGCAGTTCTTC.

This clone was observed once. V and J are TRBV15 and TRBJ2-7, with a possible D match to TRBD2 (6 bases). Germline CDR1 and CDR2: LNHNV and YYDKDF (reference sequence). Trimming left V 0 bases short and J 7 bases short, with 10 bases between. This CDR3 comprises 13 residues. CDR3 DNA: TGTGCCACCAGCAGAGAGGGAGGAATGGAGCAGTACTTC. Translation: CATSREGGMEQYF.

The chain recombines TRBV11-1 with TRBJ1-1, with 10 bases identical to TRBD1. The germline gives CDR1 SGHAT, CDR2 FQDESV (reference sequence). J was trimmed by 6 bases and V by 5 bases; bases with no gene match: 9. The CDR3 extends over 15 amino acids. The CDR3 region has the DNA TGTGCCAGCAGCCTACCGACAGGGGGCATGCCTGAAGCTTTCTTT. Its translation is CASSLPTGGMPEAFF.

V is TRBV5-1 and J is TRBJ2-1; 10 bases are a match to TRBD1. This CDR3 comprises 15 residues. Germline V CDR1 and CDR2: SGHRS, YFSETQ. Germline trimming cut 1 base from V and 7 bases from J; bases unmatched to any gene: 5. CDR3 DNA: TGCGCCAGCAGCTTGACAGGGACAGGGGTAAATGAGCAGTTCTTC. Translating gives CASSLTGTGVNEQFF. The complete variable domain, with remaining parts taken from reference TRBV5-1 and TRBJ2-1, reads KAGVTQTPRYLIKTRGQQVTLSCSPISGHRSVSWYQQTPGQGLQFLFEYFSETQRNKGNFPGRFSGRQFSNSRSEMNVSTLELGDSALYLCASSLTGTGVNEQFFGPGTRLTVL.

The V and J genes are TRBV11-2 and TRBJ1-2; TRBD1 might be the D (5 bases). This CDR3 region has 13 residues. V lost 2 bases and J 8 bases, leaving 12 bases between the germline ends. CDR1 is SGHAT, CDR2 FQNNGV, per germline. This CDR3 reads CASSLTGVDGYTF. As DNA, the CDR3 is TGTGCCAGCAGCTTAACAGGAGTGGACGGCTACACCTTC. Full variable domain (outside the CDR3, taken from reference TRBV11-2 and TRBJ1-2): EAGVAQSPRYKIIEKRQSVAFWCNPISGHATLYWYQQILGQGPKLLIQFQNNGVVDDSQLPKDRFSAERLKGVDSTLKIQPAKLEDSAVYLCASSLTGVDGYTFGSGTRLTVV.

The CDR3 nucleotides are TGTGCCAGCTCATCTACCATTGACGGGAAATCCTACGAGCAGTACTTC. Amino acids: CASSSTIDGKSYEQYF. V usage is TRBV18 and J usage is TRBJ2-7; D possibly corresponds to TRBD2 (5 bases). The CDR3 covers 16 residues. In germline, CDR1 is KGHSH, CDR2 LQKENI. V lost 5 bases and J lost 1, with 18 bases in between. Full variable domain (missing parts from reference TRBV18 and TRBJ2-7): NAGVMQNPRHLVRRRGQEARLRCSPMKGHSHVYWYRQLPEEGLKFMVYLQKENIIDESGMPKERFSAEFPKEGPSILRIQQVVRGDSAAYFCASSSTIDGKSYEQYFGPGTRLTVT.

This clone appeared a single time. The chain is built from TRBV20-1 and TRBJ1-1; the D is unclear. This CDR3 is 15 amino acids long. CDR1 is DFQATT and CDR2 is SNEGSKA in the germline V gene (reference sequence). Trimming removed 3 bases at V and 4 bases at J, with 18 bases between. The CDR3 sequence: CSASGLGREATEAFF. The CDR3 DNA is TGCAGTGCTAGTGGTCTGGGAAGGGAGGCCACTGAAGCTTTCTTT.

This chain joins TRBV28 and TRBJ1-1; D is ambiguous. Germline assignment: CDR1 MDHEN and CDR2 SYDVKM. The V and J ends lost 2 bases and 1 base respectively, with 8 bases between them. CDR3 size: 14 residues. CDR3 sequence (DNA): TGTGCCAGCAGTTTAGCGTATACGAACACTGAAGCTTTCTTT. Encoded protein: CASSLAYTNTEAFF.

This clone has a handful of counts. The gene calls are TRBV23-1 and TRBJ2-7, with D possibly being TRBD2 (6 bases). TRBV23-1 is sorted into the ORF group, with uncertain function. The CDR3 has 18 residues. Trimming removed 2 bases at V and 2 bases at J, with 22 bases between. The CDR3 DNA follows: TGCGCCAGCAGTCAACCGCGCGGCGGGACGGGGCGTACCTACGAGCAGTACGTC. Its protein product is CASSQPRGGTGRTYEQYV.

The chain couples TRBV6-1 to TRBJ2-5; the match to TRBD2 covers 10 bases. The V gene's germline CDR1 is MNHNS and CDR2 SASEGT. The CDR3 runs 17 residues. V lost 3 bases, J lost 0 bases, and 7 bases stayed unmatched. CDR3 loop: CASSDSISGGNQETQYF. The DNA for the CDR3 is TGTGCCAGCAGTGATAGTATTAGCGGGGGGAACCAAGAGACCCAGTACTTC.

This clone has a single count. The gene calls are TRBV4-2 and TRBJ1-1; no reliable D call. CDR3 length: 16 amino acids. V lost 0 bases, J lost 0 bases, and 11 bases lay in between. Looked up from germline, CDR1 is LGHNA and CDR2 is YNFKEQ. CDR3 nucleotide sequence: TGTGCCAGCAGCCAAGATGGGCAGCAAATGAACACTGAAGCTTTCTTT. It encodes CASSQDGQQMNTEAFF.